This T cell receptor beta chain was obtained from a study of T cell repertoires in cytomegalovirus infection. Overall study findings and caveats: Dominant in the ex vivo response were TCR beta clonotypes restricted by HLA-C and specific for CMV. Cumulated frequencies of public TCR beta families served to identify carriers of CMV plus the relevant HLA.

The germline CDR1 and CDR2 sequences are SGHVS and FNYEAQ. The CDR3 is made up of 14 amino acids. The germline V and J ends were trimmed by 1 base and 5 bases, with 9 bases remaining between them. This clonotype has a handful of counts. Its specificity is unknown. TCRdb re-called the reads with MiXCR, one entry per CDR3 protein. The sample shows about 900,000 distinct CDR3 sequences, roughly a third of them seen only once. The rearrangement uses TRBV7-6 and TRBJ2-1; D gene ambiguous. Sequences were derived from cultured CD8+ T cells from PBMCs, sampled from culture after CMV antigen stimulation. This sequence was found in a human donor in good health (CMV status not recorded). Some clones in this sample may be carry-over from other donors' samples. CDR3 DNA: TGTGCCAGCAGCTTAGTGGGCTGGAACAATGAGCAGTTCTTC. Residues: CASSLVGWNNEQFF. The full variable domain, rest sourced from reference TRBV7-6 and TRBJ2-1, is GAGVSQSPRYKVTKRGQDVALRCDPISGHVSLYWYRQALGQGPEFLTYFNYEAQQDKSGLPNDRFSAERPEGSISTLTIQRTEQRDSAMYRCASSLVGWNNEQFFGPGTRLTVL.